The 13 T cell receptor beta chains below were found in one sample sequenced in a study of response to subunit inactivated influenza vaccine. TCRdb re-called the RT-PCR reads with MiXCR, one entry per CDR3 protein. The sample has around 650,000 distinct CDR3 sequences, more than 15% seen once; the top ten hold around a tenth. The source material was PBMCs from blood, sampled 11 to 12 days after vaccination. These receptors came from a man aged 50-59 years who received an inactivated influenza vaccine.

This clonotype was seen only a few times. The V gene is TRBV20-1, the J gene TRBJ2-3; D may match TRBD1 or TRBD2 (5 bases each). CDR3 size: 13 residues. Trimming removed 4 bases at V and 5 bases at J, with 13 bases between. Germline loops: CDR1 DFQATT, CDR2 SNEGSKA (reference sequence). DNA of the CDR3: TGCAGTGCTATTTCGGTTGGGGGAGATACGCAGTATTTT. Translated: CSAISVGGDTQYF.

This chain joins TRBV11-3 and TRBJ2-7, with 8 nucleotides matching TRBD1. This CDR3 spans 14 amino acids. The V segment lost 3 bases and the J segment 3 bases; nucleotides outside the gene matches: 4. The V gene's germline CDR1 is SGHNT and CDR2 YENEEA. DNA of the CDR3: TGTGCCAGCAGCTTGCAGGGGGCTCACTACGAGCAGTACTTC. Translating it yields CASSLQGAHYEQYF.

This clonotype was picked up many times. V is TRBV6-2 or TRBV6-3 and J is TRBJ2-3; TRBD1 might be the D (6 bases). V gave up 0 bases and J gave up 6 bases, with 19 bases separating them. The CDR3 is 17 residues long. Germline-derived CDR1 and CDR2 are MNHEY and SVGEGT. CDR3 sequence: CASSYSIRQASRDTQYF. DNA for the CDR3: TGTGCCAGCAGTTACTCGATCCGACAGGCGTCCCGGGATACGCAGTATTTT.

The sample holds a few counts of this clonotype. This chain joins TRBV5-1 and TRBJ1-5, with 8 bases fitting TRBD1. Germline CDR1 is SGHRS and CDR2 is YFSETQ. J gave up 5 bases and V 2 bases, and 6 bases lay outside the gene matches. CDR3 length: 15 residues. CDR3 amino acids: CASSLATGDDQPQHF. CDR3 bases: TGCGCCAGCAGCTTAGCGACAGGGGACGATCAGCCCCAGCATTTT.

This chain uses TRBV11-1 with TRBJ2-7; tentatively, D is TRBD2 (6 bases). Trimming removed 5 bases at V and 0 bases at J, with 11 bases between. The CDR3 runs to 14 residues. Per the germline V gene, CDR1 is SGHAT and CDR2 is FQDESV (reference sequence). CDR3 bases: TGTGCCAGCAGCCCGTTGGGACTCTCCTACGAGCAGTACTTC. It translates to CASSPLGLSYEQYF.

There are a few counts of this clonotype. The chain recombines TRBV20-1 with TRBJ2-7; perhaps D is TRBD1 or TRBD2 (5 bases each). Trimming took 3 bases from V and 2 from J, leaving 14 bases between them. Germline V lookup: CDR1 DFQATT, CDR2 SNEGSKA (reference sequence). The CDR3 extends over 14 amino acids. CDR3 loop: CSASRGAAPYEQYF. The CDR3 region has the DNA TGCAGTGCTAGTCGAGGGGCCGCCCCCTACGAGCAGTACTTC.

This clonotype was recorded a few times. In DNA, the CDR3 is TGTGCCAGAGGGACTAGGGGAAATGAGCAGTTCTTC. Protein sequence: CARGTRGNEQFF. The J gene is TRBJ2-1, the V gene TRBV2; 8 nucleotides match TRBD2. Germline CDR1 reads SNHLY; CDR2 reads FYNNEI. Trimming at V came to 9 bases and at J to 7 bases, leaving 5 bases not matched to a gene. The CDR3 extends over 12 amino acids.

The rearrangement links TRBV5-1 to TRBJ2-1; either TRBD1 or TRBD2 may fit D (5 bases each). Looked up from germline, CDR1 is SGHRS and CDR2 is YFSETQ. V lost 4 bases, J lost 9 bases, and 14 bases lay in between. CDR3 length equals 13 residues. DNA of the CDR3: TGCGCCAGCAGCGGGACCCAGGGCCTTGAGCAGTTCTTC. It specifies CASSGTQGLEQFF. Full variable domain (outside the CDR3, taken from reference TRBV5-1 and TRBJ2-1): KAGVTQTPRYLIKTRGQQVTLSCSPISGHRSVSWYQQTPGQGLQFLFEYFSETQRNKGNFPGRFSGRQFSNSRSEMNVSTLELGDSALYLCASSGTQGLEQFFGPGTRLTVL.

The CDR3 reads CSVETGASNQPQHF. The CDR3 region has the DNA TGCAGCGTTGAGACGGGGGCATCCAATCAGCCCCAGCATTTT. V usage is TRBV29-1 and J usage is TRBJ1-5, with TRBD1 as a possible D gene (6 bases). Looked up from germline, CDR1 is SQVTM and CDR2 is ANQGSEA. V lost 3 bases and J lost 3, with 12 bases in between. This CDR3 has 14 residues.

There are many counts of this clonotype. The chain links TRBV12-3 or TRBV12-4 to TRBJ2-1; 10 positions agree with TRBD2. J was trimmed by 4 bases and V by 6 bases; bases with no gene match: 6. The CDR3 runs 15 residues. Here the CDR3 DNA reads TGTGCCAGCAGGGCCAGGACTAGCGGATACAATGAGCAGTTCTTC. Amino acid sequence: CASRARTSGYNEQFF.

Ten or more counts support this clonotype. The chain combines TRBV14 with TRBJ2-7; D is ambiguous. The CDR3 has 15 residues. Trimming left V 1 base short and J 3 bases short, with 13 bases between. Germline values: CDR1 SGHDN, CDR2 FVKESK. The CDR3 bases are TGTGCCAGCAGCCAAGGCTTCGGCCGAGACTACGAGCAGTACTTC. Amino acid sequence: CASSQGFGRDYEQYF. Looking up the rest from reference TRBV14 and TRBJ2-7 gives the full variable domain: EAGVTQFPSHSVIEKGQTVTLRCDPISGHDNLYWYRRVMGKEIKFLLHFVKESKQDESGMPNNRFLAERTGGTYSTLKVQPAELEDSGVYFCASSQGFGRDYEQYFGPGTRLTVT.

This clonotype was counted between two and nine times. The chain links TRBV12-3 or TRBV12-4 to TRBJ1-2; TRBD1 aligns across 8 bases. V lost 2 bases, J lost 4 bases, and 3 bases stayed unmatched. This CDR3 has 14 residues. CDR3 in amino acids: CASSLTGTGYGYTF. CDR3 coding DNA: TGTGCCAGCAGTTTAACTGGGACAGGCTATGGCTACACCTTC.

This clonotype has only a few counts. This chain uses TRBV7-9 with TRBJ1-6; 9 bases are shared with TRBD1. Germline-derived CDR1 and CDR2 are SEHNR and FQNEAQ (reference sequence). CDR3 length: 14 residues. V lost 6 bases, J lost 8 bases, and 5 bases stayed unmatched. CDR3 nucleotide sequence: TGTGCCAGCAGTACAGGGGGCTCGGATTCACCCCTCCACTTT. This codes for CASSTGGSDSPLHF. Together with reference TRBV7-9 and TRBJ1-6, the CDR3 gives the full variable domain: DTGVSQNPRHKITKRGQNVTFRCDPISEHNRLYWYRQTLGQGPEFLTYFQNEAQLEKSRLLSDRFSAERPKGSFSTLEIQRTEQGDSAMYLCASSTGGSDSPLHFGNGTRLTVT.